This paragraph reports one T cell receptor (beta chain). Sequence at one end of the junction differs from germline and may be a read error. The sequenced template was cDNA made from the entire isolated RNA. Here immunoSEQ multiplex PCR was the method, and the copy in TCRdb shows in-frame clones only, minus some. The data contain just over 600,000 clones, around 15% of them singletons. These data originate in a study of beta chain features in type 1 diabetes. The CDR3 loop spans 16 amino acids. Germline V gene sequence: CDR1 SGHTA, CDR2 FQGTGA. The source is a young man in good health. The material sequenced was naive CD4+ T cells from blood. This rearrangement joins TRBV7-3 to TRBJ2-6; perhaps TRBD2 as D (7 bases). The CDR3 coding sequence is TGTGCCAGCAGCTTGCGGGGGCCCTCTAGGGCCAACGTCCTGACTTTC. It specifies CASSLRGPSRANVLTF.